This T cell receptor (beta chain) was sequenced during a study of shared clonotypes between healthy human individuals. Terminally differentiated effector memory CD45RA+ cells were excluded by CCR7 positive selection of CD45RO-negative cells. The V end was cut by 6 bases, the J end by 7 bases, with 16 bases between. The CDR3 extends over 14 amino acids. Germline CDR1 reads MNHEY; CDR2 reads SMNVEV (reference sequence). Sequenced by immunoSEQ multiplex PCR; TCRdb stores in-frame clones only, minus some. The sample has around 2.1 million clones, 90% to 95% seen once. The J gene is TRBJ2-1, the V gene TRBV27; possibly TRBD2 for D (6 bases). The receptor's source is a man between 18 and 29 years old in good health. Some clones in this sample may be carry-over from other donors' samples. Sequencing was done on a sample of naive CD8+ T cells from PBMCs. CDR3 coding DNA: TGTGCCAGCAGACCGGGCCCTGGGAGGAATGAGCAGTTCTTC. It encodes CASRPGPGRNEQFF.